This T cell receptor (beta chain) derives from a study of cytomegalovirus exposure and HLA in healthy donors (TCRdb year 2017). About the study as a whole: An earlier analysis of approximately 550 of the donors reported roughly 270 Gb of sequence data and some 120 million unique TCR beta sequences from 150 million to 200 million T cells. Donor age, sex, ethnicity and CMV serostatus were compiled together with the repertoire data. Of the 300 to 500 genotyped donors, roughly 80% were placed in the genetic ancestry cluster associated with self-reported Caucasian donors. All discovery cohort repertoires had been generated using a single sequencing platform. Typing coverage differed by locus: A, B, C, DRB1 and DQB1 were typed in about 629-640 donors, DQA1 in about 560, DPA1 in some 600, and DPB1 in 472. An earlier analysis of 587 of the donors used high-throughput TCR beta sequencing to judge whether each TCR beta V gene segment behaved as functional or pseudogenic. About 280 gigabases of sequencing data and 70 million to 100 million unique TCR sequences made up an early release that covered roughly 670 HLA-typed donors. Rather than using new phenotypic data, the later analysis identified candidate immune exposures from TCR beta sequences and from how often those sequences occurred across donors. The study aimed to test whether cataloging public T cell receptors could reveal signatures of past pathogen exposure. In addition to the first cohort of roughly 700 subjects, a separate validation cohort of some 120 different subjects was used. HLA typing included class I and class II loci at four-digit resolution. Roughly 5 DR-DQ haplotypes were handled as single units for association and clustering, since linkage in the cohort was strong. The study combined high-throughput TCR immunosequencing, statistical association of individual TCRs with disease status, and machine learning to predict cytomegalovirus infection status. A later genetic analysis took genome-wide SNP genotypes for about 55% of the roughly 670 donors and used that subset as a discovery cohort. A later analysis re-analyzed previously published TCR beta repertoires from approximately 670 donors and added high-resolution HLA genotyping to study TCR occurrence patterns. Among about 400 genotyped donors of the cohort, an average of around 250,000 unique TCR beta nucleotide sequences was sequenced per donor, of which about 19% were non-productive. The study profiled the T cell repertoires of around 700 subjects by immunosequencing and related them to cytomegalovirus serostatus.

General study outcomes and caveats: Specific HLA alleles were associated with about 17,000 TCR beta sequences at a false discovery rate of 0.05 in a later analysis. In vitro tests confirmed that a few of the cytomegalovirus-associated TCR beta chains recognize cytomegalovirus antigens. An earlier analysis of approximately 530 of the donors showed that most TCR beta V segments appeared in productive rearrangements either about 87% or about 30% of the time, which broadly matched IMGT annotations. A further reported finding was that TCR beta sequences accurately predicted the HLA-A and HLA-B alleles for most subjects in the first cohort. This cohort had only TCR beta chains sequenced, and the lack of alpha or paired-chain data limited which features could be detected. Some IMGT-functional V segments, including TRBV6-2 and TRBV6-3, could not be told apart with the 87-base-pair reads, so those segments were excluded. In a later analysis, HLA-associated TCR beta chains were found to be more clonally expanded and to have lower generation probabilities than equally common non-associated chains. Correlated functional status among segregating V segments might reflect linkage disequilibrium, but an unknown experimental factor could not be ruled out. HLA typing was unavailable for some donors at each locus, so association tests used only the typed subset. The classifier was reported to diagnose cytomegalovirus status with high specificity and sensitivity in both the original cohort and the validation cohort. A total of fewer than 200 TCR beta chains were listed by the study as associated with cytomegalovirus. The sequencing pipeline was judged likely to have produced a cluster of highly shared sequence variants as a technical artifact. A later analysis reported that several top co-occurrence clusters appeared linked to parvovirus B19, influenza, CMV and Epstein-Barr virus. The authors suggested that the approach could potentially be extended to other disease states and immunological phenotypes. While some public TCRs were present in many individuals, most TCR sequences turned up only very rarely across donors. In a later analysis, TCR association rates were found to vary across HLA loci, with the most associated TCRs seen for DRB1 alleles and the fewest for HLA-C alleles. A later analysis found that most CMV-associated TCR beta chains appeared HLA-restricted, with HLA associations seemingly driven largely by CMV exposure. Sequencing depth was assumed to be roughly uniform across donors in the presence/absence analyses, though that assumption may not hold. When HLA alleles, especially DR and DQ, strongly co-occurred, TCR associations were difficult to assign to individual alleles. The earlier analysis of some 540 of the donors excluded seventeen rarely observed V segments, including chromosome 9 orphons, because counts were too low. An association between a missense DCLRE1C variant and V-gene and J-gene trimming of TCR beta chains was found in a later genetic analysis and replicated in an independent cohort. Immune exposure information for the cohort was limited to CMV serostatus. Compared with the 666-donor mean, donors in an Asian-associated ancestry cluster had fewer N-insertions in productive TCRs, according to a later genetic analysis.

The cohort was made up of around 720 healthy bone marrow donors. At the time of sampling, every cohort member was nominally healthy, though immune exposures that went unrecorded were likely present. The donor tested CMV seropositive and was one of the 289 seropositive cohort members. A peripheral blood sample was provided by each donor, and peripheral blood mononuclear cells were used for TCR beta sequencing. The Qiagen DNeasy Blood Extraction Kit was used to extract genomic DNA from the blood cell samples. The library was built by means of the immunoSEQ multiplex PCR assay. For the multiplex PCR, a mixture combining 60 forward primers for TCR Vbeta segments and 13 reverse primers for TCR Jbeta segments was used. The CDR3 region of rearranged TCR beta genes was amplified from genomic DNA with a multiplex PCR assay. On the Illumina HiSeq System, the amplified TCR beta libraries were sequenced as 87-base-pair reads. The original methods were these. Across the 670 or so repertoires, a later analysis counted 75 million to 90 million unique TCR beta chains, about 10 million of which were shared by at least two donors. Raw reads were error-corrected and collapsed into unique sequences with a nearest-neighbor algorithm that merged closely related sequences to remove PCR and sequencing errors. CDR3 sequences were aligned to IMGT reference sequences to assign V, D and J gene segments. For a sequence to be retained, at least a six-nucleotide match to both a V gene segment and a J gene segment was required. Rearrangements were classified as productive when the CDR3 lacked stop codons and remained in frame with V and J, and all other rearrangements were classified as non-productive. Following IMGT convention, CDR3 was defined as the stretch from the second conserved V-encoded cysteine to the conserved J-encoded phenylalanine. In an earlier analysis of more than 550 of the donors, sequences lacking an unambiguous match to a single V gene segment were excluded. An earlier analysis of several hundred of the donors called V segments functional above 56.7% productive rearrangements and segregating when the between-donor standard deviation exceeded 5%. To diagnose cytomegalovirus status from the catalog of TCR beta chain sequences, a statistical classification framework was built. V and J gene assignment, in a later analysis, came from comparing TCR nucleotide sequences with IMGT/GENE-DB human TR gene sequences. Using the TCRdist pipeline, a later analysis assigned CDR3 sequences along with most-parsimonious VDJ recombination scenarios. In a later analysis, every TCR beta chain was defined by the combination of its CDR3 amino acid sequence and its V-gene family, and reads without a unique V-gene family were dropped. As a way to deal with suspected cross-contamination and a sequencing artifact, a later analysis dropped more than 500 nucleotide sequences that were highly shared and had low generation probability. A later analysis calculated a clonal expansion index for each public chain from normalized within-repertoire ranks of inferred template counts. A later analysis computed generation probabilities with a VDJ recombination model fitted to out-of-frame rearrangements, and checked the results against IGoR. Hypergeometric tests were used in a later analysis to score TCR-TCR, TCR-HLA and TCR-CMV co-occurrence, with a repertoire-size bias correction applied to the TCR pairs. In a later analysis, false discovery rates were estimated by permuting HLA or CMV assignments 20 times. A later analysis grouped co-occurring TCRs with DBSCAN, adding TCRdist sequence similarity when clustering within HLA-allele-positive subsets. Repertoires with fewer than 30,000 or more than 120,000 public chains were left out of co-occurrence clustering, as were five repertoires with anomalous nucleotide sharing. TCRdb took over this immuneACCESS table, retaining in-frame rearrangements with V and J assigned. Such tables are incomplete; in checked studies, under half of the missing clones stem from an unresolved V gene, and the remainder is unexplained. That table gives V, J and clone size, and the DNA gave D and trimming. The sample has 110,000 or so clones on record, 65% to 75% of them singletons. The ten largest clones represent 4% to 4.5% of the sample.

Points on this clone: Its antigen specificity is not known. No base qualities exist here, and no much larger clone lies one base off it.

V lost 6 bases and J lost 1 base; the stretch between them is 10 bases long. Looking up the germline V gene yields CDR1 SNHLY and CDR2 FYNNEI. From cysteine to phenylalanine, the CDR3 is 14 amino acids long. Only CDR3 DNA is held: 42 bases, read in frame from base 1. Recombination connected TRBV2 to TRBJ1-5, with a tentative D gene TRBD1 over 5 matching bases. The sequenced material came from PBMCs. This clonotype originated in a woman between 40 and 55 years old in good health and CMV-seropositive. The bases are TGTGCCAGCAGGGAACCAGGGAGCAATCAGCCCCAGCATTTT. This codes for CASREPGSNQPQHF.